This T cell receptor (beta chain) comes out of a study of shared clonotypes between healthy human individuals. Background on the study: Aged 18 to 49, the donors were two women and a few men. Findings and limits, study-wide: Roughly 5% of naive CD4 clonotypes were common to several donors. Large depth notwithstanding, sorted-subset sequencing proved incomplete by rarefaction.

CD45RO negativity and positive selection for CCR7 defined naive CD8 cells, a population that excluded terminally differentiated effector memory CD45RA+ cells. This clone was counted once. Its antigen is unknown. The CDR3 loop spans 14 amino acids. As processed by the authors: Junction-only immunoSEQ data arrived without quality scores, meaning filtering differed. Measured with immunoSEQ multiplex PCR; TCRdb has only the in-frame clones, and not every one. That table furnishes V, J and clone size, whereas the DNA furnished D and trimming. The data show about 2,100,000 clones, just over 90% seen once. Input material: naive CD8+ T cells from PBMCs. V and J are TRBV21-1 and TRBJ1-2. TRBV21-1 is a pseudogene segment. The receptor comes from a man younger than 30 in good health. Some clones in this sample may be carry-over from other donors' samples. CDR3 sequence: CASSTTGGNYGYTF. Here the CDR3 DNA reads TGTGCCAGCAGCACAACGGGGGGGAACTATGGCTACACCTTC.